These 16 T cell receptor beta chains originate from one sample sequenced in a study of blood T cell repertoires in COVID-19. The method was immunoSEQ multiplex PCR; TCRdb's version includes in-frame clones alone and lacks a portion of them. The sample contains some 100,000 clones, 70% to 90% of which appear only once. Input material: peripheral blood. These receptor sequences come from a woman aged 55-70 years with acute or convalescent COVID-19.

The J gene is TRBJ1-3, the V gene TRBV5-1; D gene ambiguous. Trimming cost V 0 bases and J 7 bases, with 8 bases left between them. Germline-derived CDR1 and CDR2 are SGHRS and YFSETQ. The CDR3 has 13 residues. Here the CDR3 reads CASSLDNPNTIYF. As DNA, the CDR3 is TGCGCCAGCAGCTTGGACAACCCGAACACCATATATTTT. Full variable domain (outside the CDR3, taken from reference TRBV5-1 and TRBJ1-3): KAGVTQTPRYLIKTRGQQVTLSCSPISGHRSVSWYQQTPGQGLQFLFEYFSETQRNKGNFPGRFSGRQFSNSRSEMNVSTLELGDSALYLCASSLDNPNTIYFGEGSWLTVV.

The table lists this clone with a count of one. The chain carries TRBV20-1 and TRBJ1-2, with D possibly matching TRBD1 (5 bases). The CDR3 has 11 residues. V lost 6 bases and J lost 8, with 13 bases in between. Germline CDR1 DFQATT, CDR2 SNEGSKA (reference sequence). In DNA form, the CDR3 reads TGCAGTGCCGGGGCGGGGTACGGCTACACCTTC. Translation gives CSAGAGYGYTF.

This clone was detected a few times. The chain joins TRBV15 to TRBJ2-5; D not resolved. The V gene's germline CDR1 is LNHNV and CDR2 YYDKDF (reference sequence). The CDR3 is made up of 13 amino acids. The germline V and J ends were trimmed by 8 bases and 1 base, with 11 bases remaining between them. CDR3 sequence (DNA): TGTGCCACCGCAGTGGCAGGCCAAGAGACCCAGTACTTC. This translates into CATAVAGQETQYF.

The V gene is TRBV11-2, the J gene TRBJ1-5; TRBD1 aligns across 11 bases. Losses at the gene ends were 3 bases for V and 6 bases for J; bases not matched to a gene: 7. The CDR3 length is 16 residues. The germline CDR1 and CDR2 sequences are SGHAT and FQNNGV. CDR3 coding DNA: TGTGCCAGCAGCTTCGGAAGGACAGGGGGCGTTCAGCCCCAGCATTTT. Translating gives CASSFGRTGGVQPQHF.

This chain uses TRBV27 with TRBJ2-3, with 12 bases identical to TRBD2. Germline V CDR1 and CDR2: MNHEY, SMNVEV (reference sequence). CDR3 length: 15 residues. V lost 7 bases, J lost 5 bases, and 7 bases stayed unmatched. The CDR3 protein is CASNPSGRGGDTQYF. CDR3 coding DNA: TGTGCCAGCAACCCTAGCGGGAGGGGCGGAGATACGCAGTATTTT.

The V gene is TRBV5-1, the J gene TRBJ1-3; D may be TRBD1 (5 bases). Trimming shortened V by 3 bases and J by 0 bases, and 10 bases separated the two germline ends. Germline CDR1 reads SGHRS; CDR2 reads YFSETQ. The CDR3 length is 15 residues. This CDR3 reads CASSWDGSSGNTIYF. CDR3 coding DNA: TGCGCCAGCAGCTGGGACGGGAGCTCTGGAAACACCATATATTTT.

The chain couples TRBV2 to TRBJ1-1; 8 bases are a match to TRBD1. The germline CDR1 and CDR2 sequences are SNHLY and FYNNEI. The CDR3 runs to 14 residues. The ends lost 10 bases at V and 4 bases at J; junction bases unmatched: 11. The CDR3 here is CATSETGGITEAFF. The DNA of the CDR3 is TGTGCCACCTCAGAAACAGGGGGAATCACTGAAGCTTTCTTT.

The chain couples TRBV7-3 to TRBJ2-5; 14 positions agree with TRBD2. The CDR3 has 15 residues. The ends lost 5 bases at V and 4 bases at J; junction bases unmatched: 3. Germline-derived CDR1 and CDR2 are SGHTA and FQGTGA. The CDR3 loop reads CASSPGTSGRETQYF. For the CDR3, the DNA is TGTGCCAGCAGCCCAGGGACTAGCGGGAGAGAGACCCAGTACTTC.

Written as DNA, the CDR3 is TGTGCCAGCAGCGTACAGGCAGATAGCACAGATACGCAGTATTTT. Translation gives CASSVQADSTDTQYF. The chain carries TRBV9 and TRBJ2-3; unclear D gene. Germline V CDR1 and CDR2: SGDLS, YYNGEE. V was trimmed by 1 base and J by 0 bases, leaving 9 bases between them. The CDR3 sequence is 15 residues long.

V is TRBV30 and J is TRBJ2-2; no clear D gene. The V gene's germline CDR1 is GTSNPN and CDR2 SVGIG (reference sequence). The CDR3 is 11 amino acids. V was pared by 3 bases and J by 7 bases, with 6 bases between. The CDR3 DNA reads as TGTGCCTGGAGACGGGTCGGGGAGCTGTTTTTT. Protein product: CAWRRVGELFF.

The rearrangement uses TRBV7-3 and TRBJ2-3; D may be TRBD2 (5 bases). This CDR3 spans 15 amino acids. From germline, CDR1 is SGHTA and CDR2 FQGTGA. V gave up 2 bases and J gave up 4 bases, with 13 bases separating them. The CDR3 sequence is CASSLSGSVSDTQYF. CDR3 sequence (DNA): TGTGCCAGCAGCTTATCCGGTAGCGTCTCAGATACGCAGTATTTT.

The V call is TRBV23-1, the J call TRBJ1-1; D perhaps matches TRBD1 (6 bases). TRBV23-1 is an ORF, with its function uncertain. V was shortened by 7 bases and J by 9 bases, with 21 bases between the two germline ends. The CDR3 is 14 amino acids. DNA for the CDR3: TGCGCCAGCACCCAGGGGTCTCAACCCTTCAAAGCTTTCTTT. Protein: CASTQGSQPFKAFF.

The genes are TRBV7-3 and TRBJ1-1; the D is unclear. This CDR3 is 15 amino acids long. The germline CDR1 and CDR2 sequences are SGHTA and FQGTGA. V lost 2 bases, J lost 1 base, and 11 bases lay in between. The CDR3 coding sequence is TGTGCCAGCAGCTTATATTCGGTCGGGAACACTGAAGCTTTCTTT. Translation: CASSLYSVGNTEAFF.

This clone was detected only a few times. The CDR3 loop is CASSLPGANTGELFF. The CDR3 DNA is TGCGCCAGCAGCTTGCCCGGGGCGAACACCGGGGAGCTGTTTTTT. The chain recombines TRBV5-1 with TRBJ2-2, with a weak D call TRBD2 (5 bases). The CDR3 extends over 15 amino acids. The germline gives CDR1 SGHRS, CDR2 YFSETQ. Trimming cost V 1 base and J 0 bases, with 7 bases left between them.

The chain recombines TRBV4-2 with TRBJ2-6; D might be TRBD2 (6 bases). The V end lost 0 bases, the J end lost 0 bases, and 15 bases lay between the germline ends. CDR3 size: 19 residues. CDR1 and CDR2 from the germline V gene are LGHNA and YNFKEQ. In nucleotides, the CDR3 is TGTGCCAGCAGCCAAGAGACCGGACTAACTAGCTCTGGGGCCAACGTCCTGACTTTC. As protein: CASSQETGLTSSGANVLTF.

The gene calls are TRBV19 and TRBJ2-3, with 9 bases aligning to TRBD2. Looked up from germline, CDR1 is LNHDA and CDR2 is SQIVND (reference sequence). This CDR3 has 16 amino acids. V was clipped by 1 base and J by 4 bases; unmatched bases: 6. CDR3 DNA: TGTGCCAGTAGTATAGTAACTAGCGGGTGGGCAGATACGCAGTATTTT. Translated, it gives CASSIVTSGWADTQYF.